These 8 T cell receptor beta chains came from one sample sequenced in a study of cytomegalovirus exposure and HLA in healthy donors. In the PCR, 60 Vbeta and 13 Jbeta primers were used. Profiling relied on immunoSEQ multiplex PCR, and the TCRdb table lists in-frame clones only, not all of them. The repertoire includes more than 150,000 clones, roughly 82% of them detected once, and approximately 1.2% sits in the top ten. The sample comprised PBMCs. The receptors come from a girl aged 2 to 10 in good health and CMV-seropositive.

CDR3 bases: TGCAGTGGAGCGAAAGATACGCAGTATTTT. Protein sequence: CSGAKDTQYF. V is TRBV20-1 and J is TRBJ2-3; D gene uncertain. Between the trimmed V and J ends, which lost 7 bases and 5 bases, there was a span of 7 bases. CDR1 and CDR2 from the germline V gene are DFQATT and SNEGSKA (reference sequence). CDR3 length: 10 amino acids.

The V gene is TRBV19, the J gene TRBJ1-1, with D perhaps matching TRBD1 (6 bases). The CDR3 consists of 15 residues. The germline V gene encodes CDR1 LNHDA and CDR2 SQIVND (reference sequence). Trimming cost V 5 bases and J 0 bases, with 13 bases left between them. CDR3 loop: CASSPRQVMNTEAFF. The CDR3, as DNA: TGTGCCAGTAGTCCCCGACAGGTCATGAACACTGAAGCTTTCTTT.

V is TRBV7-9 and J is TRBJ2-5; D is perhaps TRBD2 (6 bases). V was shortened by 5 bases and J by 5 bases, with 18 bases between the two germline ends. The CDR3 extends over 15 amino acids. Germline V gene lookup returns CDR1 SEHNR and CDR2 FQNEAQ (reference sequence). The CDR3 loop reads CASSQTRGWQETQYF. The CDR3 DNA reads as TGTGCCAGCAGCCAGACTAGAGGATGGCAGGAGACCCAGTACTTC.

The rearrangement links TRBV6-6 to TRBJ1-4; D not certain. Deletions cut 0 bases from V and 0 bases from J, with 8 bases between. The CDR3 spans 16 residues. CDR1 and CDR2 (germline): MNHNY, SVGAGI (reference sequence). The CDR3 is CASSYSHTATNEKLFF. The CDR3 DNA follows: TGTGCCAGCAGTTACTCTCACACCGCAACTAATGAAAAACTGTTTTTT.

The chain has TRBV13 and TRBJ2-7; TRBD2 matches 9 bases. Unmatched junction bases numbered 5, after V lost 5 bases and J lost 0 bases. The germline V gene has CDR1 PRHDT and CDR2 FYEKMQ (reference sequence). There are 15 residues in the CDR3. In DNA form, the CDR3 reads TGTGCCAGCAGCAGTTCGCGGGAGGGCTCCTACGAGCAGTACTTC. Its protein product is CASSSSREGSYEQYF.

The chain couples TRBV5-4 to TRBJ2-7; D is undetermined. Germline lookup yields CDR1 SGHNT and CDR2 YYREEE (reference sequence). The CDR3 is 13 amino acids. V was pared by 4 bases and J by 3 bases, with 11 bases between. The CDR3 loop reads CASSRGVDYEQYF. In DNA form, the CDR3 reads TGTGCCAGCAGCCGCGGAGTAGACTACGAGCAGTACTTC.

The chain has TRBV2 and TRBJ2-4; no clear D gene. V lost 5 bases and J 16 bases, leaving 21 bases between the germline ends. This CDR3 comprises 13 residues. In germline, CDR1 is SNHLY, CDR2 FYNNEI. The CDR3 region is CASSQTSGVRLYF. The CDR3 region has the DNA TGTGCCAGCAGTCAAACCTCCGGAGTCAGACTTTACTTC.

As regards this clone: Other DNA sequences in the sample encode the same CDR3. The chain has TRBV9 and TRBJ2-7, with TRBD2 as a possible D gene (6 bases). Per germline, CDR1 SGDLS and CDR2 YYNGEE. The CDR3 extends over 14 amino acids. The V end was cut by 0 bases, the J end by 7 bases, with 14 bases between. The CDR3, as DNA: TGTGCCAGCAGCGTAGAGGGGAGGCAGGGTGAGCAGTACTTC. Translated, it gives CASSVEGRQGEQYF.